The rows below give T cell receptor beta chains drawn from one sample of a study of T cell responses to AZD1222 COVID-19 vaccine. Data came from immunoSEQ multiplex PCR; TCRdb stores just in-frame clones and leaves some out. The sample gives about 73,000 clones, around 82% of which show up once; roughly 50% is in the top ten. The source material was peripheral blood, sampled 28 days after the second AZD1222 dose. These TCRs come from an adult who received the AZD1222 COVID-19 vaccine. Each CDR3 is given with its conserved first and last residue. D genes are given only for firm matches. Some rows mark clone size as missing; the rest say once, few, many or name a class of expanded clone.

TRBV6-5	.	TRBJ1-1	TRBD1	TGTGCCAGCACAAAGACAGGGGGGAACACTGAAGCTTTCTTT	CASTKTGGNTEAFF
TRBV28	.	TRBJ2-7	TRBD1	TGTGCCAGCAGCTTTACCGGGACAGGGGATTACGAGCAGTACTTC	CASSFTGTGDYEQYF
TRBV5-1	.	TRBJ1-4	TRBD1	TGCGCCAGCAGCTTGGGATATGGACAGGGACTTGAAAAACTGTTTTTT	CASSLGYGQGLEKLFF
TRBV18	.	TRBJ1-6	TRBD1	TGTGCCAGCTCACTTACCGGGACAGGGGGACCCAATCATTCACCCCTCCACTTT	CASSLTGTGGPNHSPLHF
TRBV10-3	.	TRBJ1-5	.	TGTGCCATCAGTGAGAACGATCAGCCCCAGCATTTT	CAISENDQPQHF
TRBV7-9	.	TRBJ2-3	.	TGTGCCAGCAGCTTAGATTGGCGGGACACAGATACGCAGTATTTT	CASSLDWRDTDTQYF
TRBV6-1	.	TRBJ2-1	TRBD1	TGTGCCAGCAGTGACCAAAACAGGGGGTGGAAGCAGTTCTTC	CASSDQNRGWKQFF
TRBV28	once	TRBJ2-3	.	TGTGCCAGCACCGAACAGGGAGGACCAAGCACAGATACGCAGTATTTT	CASTEQGGPSTDTQYF
TRBV19	.	TRBJ1-2	.	TGTGCCAGTAGTATTACCCCGGGGGACTATGGCTACACCTTC	CASSITPGDYGYTF
TRBV7-2	.	TRBJ2-6	TRBD2	TGTGCCAGCAGCCCGGGACTAGCGGGAGTAAATGGGGCCAACGTCCTGACTTTC	CASSPGLAGVNGANVLTF
TRBV6-5	.	TRBJ2-5	.	TGTGCCAGCAGTTACGGCGGAGAGACCCAGTACTTC	CASSYGGETQYF
TRBV2	.	TRBJ2-3	.	TGTGCCAGCAGTCGGGTCGCCAGTAGCACAGATACGCAGTATTTT	CASSRVASSTDTQYF
TRBV18	once	TRBJ1-6	.	TGTGCCAGCTCCCGGGACTGGAATTCACCCCTCCACTTT	CASSRDWNSPLHF
TRBV6-5	few	TRBJ1-4	.	TGTGCCAGCAGTTACTCGACGGGGGGAAAACTGTTTTTT	CASSYSTGGKLFF
TRBV7-9	.	TRBJ2-5	.	TGTGCCAGCAGGCCCCCGGGACACGGAAAAGAGACCCAGTACTTC	CASRPPGHGKETQYF
TRBV28	.	TRBJ2-1	.	TGTGCCAGCAGCGGGGTGAATGAGCAGTTCTTC	CASSGVNEQFF
TRBV5-4	.	TRBJ2-2	.	TGTGCCAGCAGCTTGGGACAGGATCCGAACACCGGGGAGCTGTTTTTT	CASSLGQDPNTGELFF
TRBV6-5	.	TRBJ2-5	TRBD1	TGTGCCAGCACCGGACAGGCCCGAGAGACCCAGTACTTC	CASTGQARETQYF
TRBV5-1	few	TRBJ2-3	.	TGCGCCAGCAGCTTGGCCCGGGGTAGAGGAGATACGCAGTATTTT	CASSLARGRGDTQYF
TRBV29-1	.	TRBJ2-1	TRBD2	TGCAGCGTGAACCAAGCGGGGGGGAGGAATGAGCAGTTCTTC	CSVNQAGGRNEQFF
TRBV3-1/TRBV3-2	.	TRBJ1-1	.	TGTGCCAGCAGCTGGATAAACACTGAAGCTTTCTTT	CASSWINTEAFF
TRBV28	.	TRBJ2-7	TRBD1	TGTGCCAGTAGGACAGGGGTAGTCTACGAGCAGTACTTC	CASRTGVVYEQYF
TRBV15	.	TRBJ1-5	TRBD1	TGTGCCACCAGCAGAGAGGGTCAGGGGGCTCTGAATCAGCCCCAGCATTTT	CATSREGQGALNQPQHF
TRBV6-5	.	TRBJ2-7	.	TGTGCCAGCAGTTACTCAGGCCGTCCGCCCTACGAGCAGTACTTC	CASSYSGRPPYEQYF
TRBV15	once	TRBJ2-2	.	TGTGCCACCACCTCAGGGGTAAACACCGGGGAGCTGTTTTTT	CATTSGVNTGELFF